The present T cell receptor (beta chain) was sequenced within a study of EBV T-cell therapy then PD-1 blockade in nasopharyngeal carcinoma (dated by TCRdb to the early 2020s). The CDR3 spans 16 residues, from the cysteine through the phenylalanine. The retained sequence is limited to the CDR3, 48 bases, with the frame set at the first base. The germline V gene gives CDR1 as SGDLS and CDR2 as YYNGEE. The V and J ends are trimmed by 4 bases and 0 bases, leaving 13 bases between them. Explained via the paper, the treatment or condition label denotes: AdE1-LMPpoly-expanded autologous EBV-specific T-cell therapy followed by anti-PD-1 nivolumab. Comment on this clone: The antigen it recognizes is unknown. Base qualities are missing; no much larger clone stands one base away.

Genomic DNA was extracted from sorted cells using the Qiagen DNeasy Kit. TCR beta chain deep sequencing was performed on the immunoSEQ platform. As for the original processing: Repertoire data analysis was performed with the immunoSEQ Analyzer software. In TCRdb, the immuneACCESS table is reduced to in-frame sequences with V and J assigned. These tables do not hold every clone; where another copy was compared, an unresolved V gene accounts for under half, and the others remain unexplained. The V and J calls and the clone size are those of that table, but D and trimming were determined from the DNA. The sample table holds under 25,000 clones, of which roughly 80% were seen once. Together, the top ten hold roughly 30% of the sample.

Here the sequenced sample was CD8+ T cells from blood, taken around day 33 from a patient whose treatment included autologous EBV-specific T cells and nivolumab. The receptor chain draws on TRBV9 and TRBJ1-4; the D gene assignment is ambiguous. The clonotype originates from a man aged 35 to 55 with nasopharyngeal carcinoma. The CDR3 reads as follows: CASSLDPGATNEKLFF. Here is the DNA: TGTGCCAGCAGCCTGGACCCAGGTGCAACTAATGAAAAACTGTTTTTT.